The 17 T cell receptor beta chains below come from one sample, sequenced in a study of blood T cell dynamics during melanoma immunotherapy. Assay used: immunoSEQ multiplex PCR; TCRdb lists only in-frame clones, some missing. In the table there are roughly 2,700 clones, around nine tenths of which are singletons. Specified time point: week 3, after first cycle of checkpoint inhibitor. This material consisted of blood, taken from a patient treated with checkpoint blockade. Receptor source: a human donor with melanoma.

This sequence joins TRBV27 and TRBJ2-3; D is perhaps TRBD1 (5 bases). The germline V gene encodes CDR1 MNHEY and CDR2 SMNVEV (reference sequence). This CDR3 comprises 14 residues. V lost 5 bases and J 1 base, leaving 10 bases between the germline ends. The DNA for the CDR3 is TGTGCCAGCAGTCCAATGACAGGCACAGATACGCAGTATTTT. It specifies CASSPMTGTDTQYF.

The chain has TRBV29-1 and TRBJ1-1, with 8 bases that match TRBD1. This CDR3 is built from 11 residues. The V segment lost 7 bases and the J segment 8 bases; nucleotides outside the gene matches: 6. CDR1 and CDR2 (germline): SQVTM, ANQGSEA. CDR3 loop: CSAGGRLEAFF. In DNA, the CDR3 is TGCAGCGCAGGGGGCCGGTTGGAAGCTTTCTTT.

The V call is TRBV15, the J call TRBJ2-7; TRBD1 might be the D (6 bases). The CDR3 is 13 residues long. V was clipped by 8 bases and J by 2 bases, with 13 bases between them. Germline V lookup: CDR1 LNHNV, CDR2 YYDKDF (reference sequence). The CDR3 here is CATSRDTTYEQYF. The CDR3 coding sequence is TGTGCCACCTCACGGGACACGACCTACGAGCAGTACTTC. Drawing the rest from reference TRBV15 and TRBJ2-7, the complete variable domain is DAMVIQNPRYQVTQFGKPVTLSCSQTLNHNVMYWYQQKSSQAPKLLFHYYDKDFNNEADTPDNFQSRRPNTSFCFLDIRSPGLGDTAMYLCATSRDTTYEQYFGPGTRLTVT.

The chain joins TRBV25-1 to TRBJ2-4; no clear D. The CDR3 is made up of 14 amino acids. The V end was cut by 8 bases, the J end by 3 bases, with 14 bases between. The germline V gene encodes CDR1 MGHDK and CDR2 SYGVNS. In DNA form, the CDR3 reads TGTGCCAGCCCACCCGGGTGGGACAAAAACATTCAGTACTTC. It specifies CASPPGWDKNIQYF.

This chain joins TRBV27 and TRBJ1-1; perhaps TRBD1 as D (5 bases). The V and J ends lost 8 bases and 11 bases respectively, with 21 bases between them. The germline V gene has CDR1 MNHEY and CDR2 SMNVEV (reference sequence). The CDR3 sequence is 13 residues long. Written as DNA, the CDR3 is TGTGCCAGCTTCGAGGGACGGGGGAGACGGGCTTTCTTT. It encodes CASFEGRGRRAFF.

This clone was seen more than once but under ten times. The chain carries TRBV7-2 and TRBJ1-5; D is unresolved. Trimming pared 1 base from V and 2 bases from J, leaving 15 bases between. This CDR3 has 17 amino acids. CDR1 SGHTA and CDR2 FQGNSA come from the germline V gene. The CDR3 here is CASSLDPTARRNQPQHF. CDR3 in DNA: TGTGCCAGCAGCTTAGACCCCACCGCCAGGCGCAATCAGCCCCAGCATTTT.

This sequence joins TRBV6-5 and TRBJ2-1; D not certain. CDR3 size: 12 residues. Trimming removed 4 bases at V and 6 bases at J, with 7 bases between. Germline loops: CDR1 MNHEY, CDR2 SVGAGI. CDR3 coding DNA: TGTGCCAGCAGTTCTACAATCAATGAGCAGTTCTTC. Translating gives CASSSTINEQFF.

V gene TRBV30 combines with J gene TRBJ2-3, with D maybe TRBD2 (7 bases). The CDR3 sequence is 18 residues long. Germline V gene lookup returns CDR1 GTSNPN and CDR2 SVGIG (reference sequence). Between the trimmed V and J ends, which lost 0 bases and 5 bases, there was a span of 24 bases. The DNA for the CDR3 is TGTGCCTGGAGTGTTGGGGTAGTTAGGGGGGGCGCGGGAGATACGCAGTATTTT. The encoded protein is CAWSVGVVRGGAGDTQYF.

This clone was counted between two and nine times. The chain employs TRBV11-1 and TRBJ2-2, with D possibly matching TRBD2 (6 bases). Trimming took 1 base from V and 7 from J, leaving 7 bases between them. Germline lookup yields CDR1 SGHAT and CDR2 FQDESV (reference sequence). The CDR3 length is 13 residues. DNA of the CDR3: TGTGCCAGCAGCTTAGTCGGGGGCGGGGAGCTGTTTTTT. Translating it yields CASSLVGGGELFF. The whole variable domain, filled in from reference TRBV11-1 and TRBJ2-2, reads EAEVAQSPRYKITEKSQAVAFWCDPISGHATLYWYRQILGQGPELLVQFQDESVVDDSQLPKDRFSAERLKGVDSTLKIQPAELGDSAMYLCASSLVGGGELFFGEGSRLTVL.

The chain joins TRBV6-1 to TRBJ2-3, with a possible D match to TRBD1 (6 bases). The CDR3 extends over 16 amino acids. V was pared by 2 bases and J by 6 bases, with 18 bases between. CDR1 is MNHNS, CDR2 SASEGT, per germline. The CDR3 region is CASSEYQGKTEDTQYF. In nucleotides, the CDR3 is TGTGCCAGCAGTGAATATCAGGGGAAAACCGAGGATACGCAGTATTTT.

The chain employs TRBV7-2 and TRBJ2-1; D may be TRBD1 (6 bases). The V gene's germline CDR1 is SGHTA and CDR2 FQGNSA. The CDR3 sequence is 13 residues long. Trimming took 0 bases from V and 8 from J, leaving 8 bases between them. CDR3 nucleotide sequence: TGTGCCAGCAGCTTAGCAGGGGGTGATGAGCAGTTCTTC. Translating gives CASSLAGGDEQFF.

CDR3 residues: CASSEGTSGYSPGTQYF. The CDR3, as DNA: TGTGCCAGCAGTGAAGGGACTAGCGGGTACTCCCCGGGGACCCAGTACTTC. V is TRBV5-6 and J is TRBJ2-5; 12 bases match TRBD2. Unmatched junction bases numbered 15, after V lost 5 bases and J lost 7 bases. The CDR3 spans 17 residues. Germline assignment: CDR1 SGHDT and CDR2 YYEEEE.

The gene calls are TRBV5-4 and TRBJ2-1; D is undetermined. V lost 0 bases and J 1 base, leaving 8 bases between the germline ends. The CDR3 covers 15 residues. Germline V gene sequence: CDR1 SGHNT, CDR2 YYREEE (reference sequence). The CDR3 sequence is CASSLVGGSYNEQFF. CDR3 coding DNA: TGTGCCAGCAGCTTGGTAGGTGGGTCCTACAATGAGCAGTTCTTC.

This chain joins TRBV4-2 and TRBJ2-3; D is undetermined. Germline V CDR1 and CDR2: LGHNA, YNFKEQ. Trimming shortened V by 3 bases and J by 0 bases, and 10 bases separated the two germline ends. This CDR3 is 15 amino acids long. CDR3 protein: CASSQDHTSTDTQYF. The CDR3 bases are TGTGCCAGCAGCCAGGACCATACTAGCACAGATACGCAGTATTTT.

The chain is built from TRBV23-1 and TRBJ2-5; 11 bases are a match to TRBD1. TRBV23-1 is annotated as an ORF whose role is uncertain. Germline trimming cut 3 bases from V and 3 bases from J; bases unmatched to any gene: 12. This CDR3 is 18 amino acids long. For the CDR3, the DNA is TGCGCCAGCAGTCACTTCTACTCCGGGACAGGGGGAGAAGAGACCCAGTACTTC. Its translation is CASSHFYSGTGGEETQYF.

The rearrangement joins TRBV5-8 to TRBJ1-4, with D unclear. This CDR3 spans 14 amino acids. Germline CDR1 reads SGHTS; CDR2 reads YDEGEE. Trimming took 4 bases from V and 6 from J, leaving 13 bases between them. DNA for the CDR3: TGTGCCAGCAGCCAACTCGGTCGGGATGAAAAACTGTTTTTT. Its protein product is CASSQLGRDEKLFF.

The V gene is TRBV7-2, the J gene TRBJ2-5; tentative D call: TRBD2 (5 bases). Trimming left V 6 bases short and J 5 bases short, with 13 bases between. The germline gives CDR1 SGHTA, CDR2 FQGNSA. The CDR3 totals 13 residues. The CDR3 reads CASRVGVRETQYF. DNA for the CDR3: TGTGCCAGCAGGGTGGGAGTTAGGGAGACCCAGTACTTC.